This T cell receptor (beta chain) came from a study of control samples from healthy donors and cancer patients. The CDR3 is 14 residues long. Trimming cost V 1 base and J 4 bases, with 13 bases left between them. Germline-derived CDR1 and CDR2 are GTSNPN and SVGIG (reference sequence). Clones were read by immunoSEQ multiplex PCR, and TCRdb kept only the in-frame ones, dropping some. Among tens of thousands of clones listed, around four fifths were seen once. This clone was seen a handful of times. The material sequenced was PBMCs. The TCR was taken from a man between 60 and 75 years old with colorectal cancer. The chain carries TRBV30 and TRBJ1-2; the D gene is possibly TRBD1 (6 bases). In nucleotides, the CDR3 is TGTGCCTGGAGTGGAACAGGGAGGGCCTATGGCTACACCTTC. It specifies CAWSGTGRAYGYTF.